This paragraph covers one TCR beta chain sequence. Each sample yielded at least 6 million isolated PBMCs. This CDR3 is built from 13 residues. Germline V lookup: CDR1 LNHDA, CDR2 SQIVND (reference sequence). The ends were cut back, 6 bases at V and 1 base at J, with 10 bases in the middle. This entry comes from a study of blood T cells in healthy people across ages. Study at large: About one barcoded beta molecule per two T cells was captured by template switching.

Next came a second PCR, run for about 7 to 12 cycles, which used a sample-barcoded 5' primer along with a J-beta primer mix. A tag from a template-switch adaptor with 12 random nucleotides marked each cDNA molecule. TCRdb re-called the 5' RACE reads through MiXCR, storing one row per CDR3 protein. This sample has approximately 1.5 million distinct CDR3 sequences, with 35% to 45% found just once. The gene calls are TRBV19 and TRBJ2-7, with D perhaps matching TRBD1 or TRBD2 (6 bases each). The source material was blood. This TCR was sampled from a woman aged 18-29 years in good health. The CDR3 DNA reads as TGTGCCAGTAGCTGGGGGGCGTCCTACGAGCAGTACTTC. Translated: CASSWGASYEQYF. Variable domain in full (rest from reference TRBV19 and TRBJ2-7): DGGITQSPKYLFRKEGQNVTLSCEQNLNHDAMYWYRQDPGQGLRLIYYSQIVNDFQKGDIAEGYSVSREKKESFPLTVTSAQKNPTAFYLCASSWGASYEQYFGPGTRLTVT.